Below, 14 T cell receptor beta chains from the same sample are listed, as sequenced in a study of blood T cell repertoires in COVID-19. The protocol was immunoSEQ multiplex PCR, while the TCRdb copy is restricted to in-frame clones and leaves out a portion. The repertoire consists of approximately 210,000 clones, with approximately 81% occurring once and the leading ten covering 15% to 20%. Sequencing was carried out using peripheral blood. The receptors stem from a human donor in a cohort sampled during active COVID-19.

The CDR3 nucleotides are TGTGCCAGCTTGAGAATTCTTAAATCACCCCTCCACTTT. Translation gives CASLRILKSPLHF. V gene TRBV6-5 combines with J gene TRBJ1-6; D is unresolved. Looked up from germline, CDR1 is MNHEY and CDR2 is SVGAGI. CDR3 size: 13 residues. The ends were cut back, 8 bases at V and 10 bases at J, with 15 bases in the middle.

The chain uses TRBV2 and TRBJ2-6; D call uncertain. V was clipped by 0 bases and J by 3 bases, with 6 bases between them. Germline V lookup: CDR1 SNHLY, CDR2 FYNNEI. CDR3 size: 15 residues. The CDR3 DNA sequence: TGTGCCAGCAGTGAAGCCTTTCTTGGGGCCAACGTCCTGACTTTC. Amino acid sequence: CASSEAFLGANVLTF.

The gene calls are TRBV4-2 and TRBJ1-5, with 7 bases lining up with TRBD1. After removal of 0 bases from V and 4 bases from J, the junction contained 6 bases not matched to a gene. The CDR3 contains 16 residues. Germline V gene data show CDR1 as LGHNA and CDR2 as YNFKEQ. CDR3 region: CASSQDDRVGNQPQHF. The DNA for the CDR3 is TGTGCCAGCAGCCAAGATGACAGGGTGGGTAATCAGCCCCAGCATTTT.

CDR3 residues: CASSFTAYNEQFF. The DNA for the CDR3 is TGTGCCAGCAGTTTTACAGCATACAATGAGCAGTTCTTC. The rearrangement uses TRBV12-3 or TRBV12-4 and TRBJ2-1; no definite D call. This CDR3 region has 13 residues. V dropped 3 bases and J dropped 4 bases, with 7 bases sitting between them.

This chain uses TRBV7-9 with TRBJ1-2; 8 bases map to TRBD1. This CDR3 has 15 amino acids. The V segment lost 3 bases and the J segment 8 bases; nucleotides outside the gene matches: 11. Germline values: CDR1 SEHNR, CDR2 FQNEAQ (reference sequence). The CDR3 sequence: CASSLAGGATPGYTF. CDR3 coding DNA: TGTGCCAGCAGCTTGGCAGGGGGCGCGACTCCCGGCTACACCTTC. The full variable domain, in which reference TRBV7-9 and TRBJ1-2 provide the parts outside the CDR3, is DTGVSQNPRHKITKRGQNVTFRCDPISEHNRLYWYRQTLGQGPEFLTYFQNEAQLEKSRLLSDRFSAERPKGSFSTLEIQRTEQGDSAMYLCASSLAGGATPGYTFGSGTRLTVV.

The chain has TRBV19 and TRBJ1-2; D call uncertain. V lost 5 bases to trimming and J lost 4 bases, with 14 bases between them. Germline-derived CDR1 and CDR2 are LNHDA and SQIVND (reference sequence). This CDR3 is built from 14 residues. CDR3 in DNA: TGTGCCAGTAGTCTCCGGAGAAGTTCCTATGGCTACACCTTC. Translation: CASSLRRSSYGYTF.

J is TRBJ1-5 and V is TRBV7-2, with 10 bases lining up with TRBD1. Losses at the gene ends were 5 bases for V and 5 bases for J; bases not matched to a gene: 3. Germline V gives CDR1 SGHTA, CDR2 FQGNSA. The CDR3 consists of 14 residues. The CDR3 here is CASSPGQGYQPQHF. In DNA form, the CDR3 reads TGTGCCAGCAGCCCGGGACAGGGGTATCAGCCCCAGCATTTT.

This chain connects TRBV29-1 to TRBJ2-1; weak D call: TRBD1 (6 bases). This CDR3 has 14 amino acids. Germline-derived CDR1 and CDR2 are SQVTM and ANQGSEA. The V gene lost 7 bases and the J gene lost 6 bases, with 19 bases spanning the gap. The CDR3 bases are TGCAGCGCCGGTGGGGACACCCGTCCCAATGAGCAGTTCTTC. It yields the protein CSAGGDTRPNEQFF.

CDR3 amino acids: CAWRGGTGGNTIYF. CDR3 nucleotide sequence: TGTGCCTGGAGGGGGGGGACAGGTGGAAACACCATATATTTT. The V and J genes are TRBV30 and TRBJ1-3; 8 bases line up with TRBD1. J was trimmed by 3 bases and V by 3 bases; bases with no gene match: 4. Germline V CDR1 and CDR2: GTSNPN, SVGIG (reference sequence). This CDR3 spans 14 amino acids.

V usage is TRBV12-3 or TRBV12-4 and J usage is TRBJ2-1; tentative D call: TRBD2 (6 bases). V dropped 4 bases and J dropped 10 bases, with 14 bases sitting between them. This CDR3 has 13 residues. The CDR3, as DNA: TGTGCCAGCAGTTCCGGGACTCCCTCCGAGCAGTTCTTC. Its translation: CASSSGTPSEQFF.

This clone was picked up a small number of times. V is TRBV28 and J is TRBJ1-2; the match to TRBD1 covers 12 bases. The CDR3 spans 15 residues. CDR1 is MDHEN, CDR2 SYDVKM, per germline. J gave up 7 bases and V 5 bases, and 8 bases lay outside the gene matches. The CDR3 coding sequence is TGTGCCAGCAGTCTAGGGGACAGGGGGCACGTTGGCTACACCTTC. As protein: CASSLGDRGHVGYTF.

The chain carries TRBV19 and TRBJ2-7; D might be TRBD2 (6 bases). Trimming pared 1 base from V and 5 bases from J, leaving 18 bases between. Per the germline V gene, CDR1 is LNHDA and CDR2 is SQIVND (reference sequence). CDR3 length equals 16 residues. CDR3 sequence: CASSIVSVSGGDEQYF. CDR3 nucleotide sequence: TGTGCCAGTAGTATAGTTTCGGTTTCCGGGGGAGACGAGCAGTACTTC.

This clone came up once. This CDR3 reads CATSALGQGGHNEQFF. The DNA of the CDR3 is TGTGCCACCAGTGCCCTCGGGCAGGGAGGACACAATGAGCAGTTCTTC. The chain is built from TRBV24-1 and TRBJ2-1, with D tentatively TRBD2 (6 bases). The V gene's germline CDR1 is KGHDR and CDR2 SFDVKD. V was clipped by 5 bases and J by 5 bases, with 18 bases between them. CDR3 length equals 16 residues.

V gene TRBV5-1 combines with J gene TRBJ2-3, with D possibly matching TRBD2 (6 bases). Looked up from germline, CDR1 is SGHRS and CDR2 is YFSETQ. The CDR3 covers 15 residues. The ends were cut back, 0 bases at V and 7 bases at J, with 15 bases in the middle. The DNA for the CDR3 is TGCGCCAGCAGCTTGGGTGGCGGGGCGGGAAATACGCAGTATTTT. This sequence encodes CASSLGGGAGNTQYF.